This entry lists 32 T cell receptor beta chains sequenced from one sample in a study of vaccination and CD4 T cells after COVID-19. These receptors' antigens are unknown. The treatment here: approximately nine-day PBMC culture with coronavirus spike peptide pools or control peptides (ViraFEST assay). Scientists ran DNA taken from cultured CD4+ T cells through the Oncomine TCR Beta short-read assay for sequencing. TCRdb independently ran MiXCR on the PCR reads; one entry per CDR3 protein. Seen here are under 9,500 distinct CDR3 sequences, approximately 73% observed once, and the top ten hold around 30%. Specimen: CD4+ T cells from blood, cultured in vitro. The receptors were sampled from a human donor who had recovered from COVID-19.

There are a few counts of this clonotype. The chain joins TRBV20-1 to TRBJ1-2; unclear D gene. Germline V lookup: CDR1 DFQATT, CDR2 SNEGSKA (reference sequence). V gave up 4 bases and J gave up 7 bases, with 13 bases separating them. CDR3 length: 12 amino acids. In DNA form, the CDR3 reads TGCAGTGCTACCCCTGACATACTTGGCTACACCTTC. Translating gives CSATPDILGYTF.

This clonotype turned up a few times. The chain's CDR3 is CASSEVPTDTQYF. The CDR3 DNA sequence: TGTGCCAGCAGTGAAGTCCCCACAGATACGCAGTATTTT. V usage is TRBV2 and J usage is TRBJ2-3; D ambiguous. CDR3 length: 13 residues. With 1 base removed from V and 2 bases from J, the gap between germline ends came to 4 bases. The germline CDR1 and CDR2 sequences are SNHLY and FYNNEI.

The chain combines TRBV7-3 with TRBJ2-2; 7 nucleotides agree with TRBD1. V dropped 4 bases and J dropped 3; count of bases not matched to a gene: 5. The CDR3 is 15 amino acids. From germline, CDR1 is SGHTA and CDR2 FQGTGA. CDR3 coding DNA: TGTGCCAGCAGCTCCGGGACAGCTTACACCGGGGAGCTGTTTTTT. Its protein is CASSSGTAYTGELFF.

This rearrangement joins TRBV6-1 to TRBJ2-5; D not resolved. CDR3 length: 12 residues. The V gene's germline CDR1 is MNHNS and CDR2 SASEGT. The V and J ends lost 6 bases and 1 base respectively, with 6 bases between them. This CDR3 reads CASRRLQETQYF. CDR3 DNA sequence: TGTGCCAGCAGGCGCCTCCAAGAGACCCAGTACTTC.

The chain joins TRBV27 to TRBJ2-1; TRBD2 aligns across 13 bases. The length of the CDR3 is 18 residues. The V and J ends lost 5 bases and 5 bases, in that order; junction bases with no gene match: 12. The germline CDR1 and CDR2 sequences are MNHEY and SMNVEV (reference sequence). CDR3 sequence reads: CASSPLAGLAGLNNEQFF. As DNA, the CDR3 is TGTGCCAGCAGTCCCCTAGCGGGACTAGCGGGACTGAACAATGAGCAGTTCTTC.

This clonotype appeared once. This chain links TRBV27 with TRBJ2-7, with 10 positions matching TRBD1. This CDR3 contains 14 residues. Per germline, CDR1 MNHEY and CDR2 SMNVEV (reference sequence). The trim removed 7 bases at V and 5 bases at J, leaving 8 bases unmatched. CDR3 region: CASTPTGGFNEQYF. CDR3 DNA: TGTGCCAGCACCCCGACAGGGGGCTTCAACGAGCAGTACTTC.

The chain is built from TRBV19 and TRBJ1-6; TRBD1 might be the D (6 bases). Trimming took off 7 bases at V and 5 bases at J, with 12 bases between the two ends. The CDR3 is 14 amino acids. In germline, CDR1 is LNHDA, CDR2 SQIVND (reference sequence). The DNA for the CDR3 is TGTGCCAGTACGGGGGCACCGAATAATTCACCCCTCCACTTT. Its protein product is CASTGAPNNSPLHF.

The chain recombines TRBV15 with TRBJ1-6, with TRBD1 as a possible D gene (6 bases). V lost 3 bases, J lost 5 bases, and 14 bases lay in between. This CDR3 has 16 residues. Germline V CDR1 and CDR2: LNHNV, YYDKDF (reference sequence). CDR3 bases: TGTGCCACCAGCAGGCCCAGGGCAGGGGATAATTCACCCCTCCACTTT. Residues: CATSRPRAGDNSPLHF. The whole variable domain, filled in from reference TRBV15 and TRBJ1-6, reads DAMVIQNPRYQVTQFGKPVTLSCSQTLNHNVMYWYQQKSSQAPKLLFHYYDKDFNNEADTPDNFQSRRPNTSFCFLDIRSPGLGDTAMYLCATSRPRAGDNSPLHFGNGTRLTVT.

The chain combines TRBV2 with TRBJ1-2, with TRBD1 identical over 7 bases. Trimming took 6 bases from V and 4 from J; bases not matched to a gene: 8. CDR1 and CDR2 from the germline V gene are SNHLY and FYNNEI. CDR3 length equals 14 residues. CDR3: CASSGDSITYGYTF. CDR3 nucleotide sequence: TGTGCCAGCAGCGGGGACAGCATCACCTATGGCTACACCTTC.

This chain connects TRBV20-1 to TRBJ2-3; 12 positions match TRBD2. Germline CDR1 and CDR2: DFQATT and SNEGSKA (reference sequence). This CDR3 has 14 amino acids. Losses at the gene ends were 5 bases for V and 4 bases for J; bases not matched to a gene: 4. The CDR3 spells CSAARLAGADTQYF. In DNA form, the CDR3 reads TGCAGTGCTGCCAGACTAGCGGGAGCAGATACGCAGTATTTT.

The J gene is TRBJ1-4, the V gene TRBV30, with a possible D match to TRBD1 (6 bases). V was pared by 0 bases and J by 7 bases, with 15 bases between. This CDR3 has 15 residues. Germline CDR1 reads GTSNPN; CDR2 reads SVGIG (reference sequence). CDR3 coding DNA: TGTGCCTGGAGTGTACGGGTGGGGGGCGGTGAAAAACTGTTTTTT. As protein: CAWSVRVGGGEKLFF.

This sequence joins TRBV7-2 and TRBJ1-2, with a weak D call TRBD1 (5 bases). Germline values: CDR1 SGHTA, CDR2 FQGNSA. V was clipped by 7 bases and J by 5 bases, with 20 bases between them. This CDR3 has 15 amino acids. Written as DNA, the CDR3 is TGTGCCAGCAACACCGGGACTCGGGGCGGATATGGCTACACCTTC. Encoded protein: CASNTGTRGGYGYTF.

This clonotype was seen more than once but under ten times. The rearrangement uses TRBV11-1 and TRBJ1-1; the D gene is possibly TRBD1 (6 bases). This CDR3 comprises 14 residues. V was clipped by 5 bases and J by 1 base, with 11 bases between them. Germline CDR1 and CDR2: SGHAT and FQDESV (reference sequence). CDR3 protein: CASSLQGGNTEAFF. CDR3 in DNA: TGTGCCAGCAGCCTACAAGGGGGGAACACTGAAGCTTTCTTT. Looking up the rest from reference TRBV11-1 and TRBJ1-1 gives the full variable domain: EAEVAQSPRYKITEKSQAVAFWCDPISGHATLYWYRQILGQGPELLVQFQDESVVDDSQLPKDRFSAERLKGVDSTLKIQPAELGDSAMYLCASSLQGGNTEAFFGQGTRLTVV.

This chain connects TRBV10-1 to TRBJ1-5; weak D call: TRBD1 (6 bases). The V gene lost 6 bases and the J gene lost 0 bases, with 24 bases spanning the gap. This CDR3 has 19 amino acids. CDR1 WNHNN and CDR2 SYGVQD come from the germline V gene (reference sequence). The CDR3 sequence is CASRSRTGGRLYSNQPQHF. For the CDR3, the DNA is TGCGCCAGCAGGTCCAGGACGGGGGGCAGACTTTATAGCAATCAGCCCCAGCATTTT.

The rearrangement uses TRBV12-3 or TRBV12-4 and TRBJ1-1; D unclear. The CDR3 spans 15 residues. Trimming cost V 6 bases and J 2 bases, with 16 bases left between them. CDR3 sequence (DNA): TGTGCCAGCAGCTCAAGTGCAAGGGAAAACACTGAAGCTTTCTTT. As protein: CASSSSARENTEAFF.

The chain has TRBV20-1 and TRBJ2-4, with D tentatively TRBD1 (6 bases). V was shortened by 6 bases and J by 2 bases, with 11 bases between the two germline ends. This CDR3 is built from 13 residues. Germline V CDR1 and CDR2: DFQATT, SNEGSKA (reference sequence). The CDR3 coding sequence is TGCAGTGCGAGGCAGGGGACCAAAAACATTCAGTACTTC. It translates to CSARQGTKNIQYF.

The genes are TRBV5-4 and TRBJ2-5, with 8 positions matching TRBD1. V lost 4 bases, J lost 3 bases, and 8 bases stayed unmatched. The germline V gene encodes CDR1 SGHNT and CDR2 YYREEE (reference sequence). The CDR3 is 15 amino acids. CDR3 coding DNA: TGTGCCAGCAGCCGATCCGGGACAGGTGAAGAGACCCAGTACTTC. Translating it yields CASSRSGTGEETQYF.

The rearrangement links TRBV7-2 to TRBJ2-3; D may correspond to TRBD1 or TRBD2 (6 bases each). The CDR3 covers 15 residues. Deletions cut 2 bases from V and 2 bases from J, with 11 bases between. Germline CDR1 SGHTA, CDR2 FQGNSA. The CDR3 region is CASSLTGTSTDTQYF. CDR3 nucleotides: TGTGCCAGCAGCTTAACAGGGACTTCCACAGATACGCAGTATTTT. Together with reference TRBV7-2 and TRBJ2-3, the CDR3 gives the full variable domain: GAGVSQSPSNKVTEKGKDVELRCDPISGHTALYWYRQSLGQGLEFLIYFQGNSAPDKSGLPSDRFSAERTGGSVSTLTIQRTQQEDSAVYLCASSLTGTSTDTQYFGPGTRLTVL.

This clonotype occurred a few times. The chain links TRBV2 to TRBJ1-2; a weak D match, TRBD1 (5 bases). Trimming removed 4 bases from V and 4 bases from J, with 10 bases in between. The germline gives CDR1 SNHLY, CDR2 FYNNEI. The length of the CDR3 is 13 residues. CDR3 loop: CASSAGQTYGYTF. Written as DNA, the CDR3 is TGTGCCAGCAGTGCTGGACAAACCTATGGCTACACCTTC.

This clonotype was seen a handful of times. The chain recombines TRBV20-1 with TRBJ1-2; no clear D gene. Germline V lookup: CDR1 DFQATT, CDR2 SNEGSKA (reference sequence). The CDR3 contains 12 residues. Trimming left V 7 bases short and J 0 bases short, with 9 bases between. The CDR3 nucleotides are TGCAGTGTCGCACTACCTAACTATGGCTACACCTTC. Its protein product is CSVALPNYGYTF.

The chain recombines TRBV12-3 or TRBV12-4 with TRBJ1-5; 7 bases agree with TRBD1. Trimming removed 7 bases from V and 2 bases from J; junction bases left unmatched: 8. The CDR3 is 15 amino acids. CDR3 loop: CASTPTGSGNQPQHF. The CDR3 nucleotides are TGTGCCAGCACCCCGACAGGGTCAGGCAATCAGCCCCAGCATTTT.

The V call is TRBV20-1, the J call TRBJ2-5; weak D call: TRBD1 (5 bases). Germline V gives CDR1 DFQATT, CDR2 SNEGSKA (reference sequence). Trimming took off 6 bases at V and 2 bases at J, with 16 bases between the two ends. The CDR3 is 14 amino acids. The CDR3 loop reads CSAPLRQPQETQYF. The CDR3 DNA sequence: TGCAGTGCCCCCCTTAGACAGCCTCAAGAGACCCAGTACTTC.

The CDR3 DNA reads as TGCAGTGCTAGAGGTGTGACAGGCAGCTCTGGAAACACCATATATTTT. It codes for CSARGVTGSSGNTIYF. The J gene is TRBJ1-3, the V gene TRBV20-1; possibly TRBD1 for D (6 bases). In germline, CDR1 is DFQATT, CDR2 SNEGSKA (reference sequence). V lost 1 base and J lost 0, with 13 bases in between. The CDR3 sequence is 16 residues long.

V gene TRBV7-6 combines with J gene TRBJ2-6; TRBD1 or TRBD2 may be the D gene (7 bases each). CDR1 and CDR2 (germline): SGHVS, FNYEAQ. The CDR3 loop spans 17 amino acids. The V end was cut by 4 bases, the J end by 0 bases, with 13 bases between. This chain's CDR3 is CASSSFRGGSGANVLTF. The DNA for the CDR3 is TGTGCCAGCAGCTCGTTCAGGGGGGGCTCTGGGGCCAACGTCCTGACTTTC.

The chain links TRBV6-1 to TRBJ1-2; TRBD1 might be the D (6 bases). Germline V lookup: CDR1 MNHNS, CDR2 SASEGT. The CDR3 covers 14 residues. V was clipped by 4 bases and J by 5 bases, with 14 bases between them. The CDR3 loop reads CASSGTGTQYGYTF. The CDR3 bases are TGTGCCAGCAGTGGAACCGGGACACAGTATGGCTACACCTTC.

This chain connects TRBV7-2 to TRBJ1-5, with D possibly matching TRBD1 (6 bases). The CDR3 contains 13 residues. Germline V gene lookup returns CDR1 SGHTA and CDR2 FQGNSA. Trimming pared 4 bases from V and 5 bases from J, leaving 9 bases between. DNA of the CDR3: TGTGCCAGCAGCTGGAGGGGGGATCAGCCCCAGCATTTT. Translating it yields CASSWRGDQPQHF.

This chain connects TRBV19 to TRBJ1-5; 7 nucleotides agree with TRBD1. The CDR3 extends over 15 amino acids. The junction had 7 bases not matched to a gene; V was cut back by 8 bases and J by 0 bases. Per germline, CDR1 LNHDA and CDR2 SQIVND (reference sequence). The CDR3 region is CASGDRVFSNQPQHF. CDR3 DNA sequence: TGTGCCAGTGGGGACAGAGTGTTTAGCAATCAGCCCCAGCATTTT.

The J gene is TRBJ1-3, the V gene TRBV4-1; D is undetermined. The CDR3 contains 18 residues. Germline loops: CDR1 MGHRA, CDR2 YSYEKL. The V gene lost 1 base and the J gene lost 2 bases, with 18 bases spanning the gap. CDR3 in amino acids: CASSQVGAARRTGNTIYF. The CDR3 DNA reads TGCGCCAGCAGCCAAGTCGGAGCCGCCCGGAGGACTGGAAACACCATATATTTT.

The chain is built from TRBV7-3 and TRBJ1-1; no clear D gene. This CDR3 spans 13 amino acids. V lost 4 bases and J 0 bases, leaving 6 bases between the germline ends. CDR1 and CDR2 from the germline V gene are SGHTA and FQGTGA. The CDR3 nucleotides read TGTGCCAGCAGCTGGGAGTTGAACACTGAAGCTTTCTTT. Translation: CASSWELNTEAFF.

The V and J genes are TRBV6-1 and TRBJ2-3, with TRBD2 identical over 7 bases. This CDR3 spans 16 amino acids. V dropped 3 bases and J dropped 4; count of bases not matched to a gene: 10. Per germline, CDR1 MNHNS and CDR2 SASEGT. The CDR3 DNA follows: TGTGCCAGCAGTGAGAATCTGGGACTAAGCGCAGATACGCAGTATTTT. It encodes CASSENLGLSADTQYF.

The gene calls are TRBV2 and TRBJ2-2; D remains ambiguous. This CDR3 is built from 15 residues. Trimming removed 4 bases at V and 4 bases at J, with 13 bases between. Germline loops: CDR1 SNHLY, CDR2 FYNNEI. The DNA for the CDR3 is TGTGCCAGCAGTGGAAGGTCGCGAGGCACCGGGGAGCTGTTTTTT. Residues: CASSGRSRGTGELFF. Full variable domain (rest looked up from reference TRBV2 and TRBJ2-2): EPEVTQTPSHQVTQMGQEVILRCVPISNHLYFYWYRQILGQKVEFLVSFYNNEISEKSEIFDDQFSVERPDGSNFTLKIRSTKLEDSAMYFCASSGRSRGTGELFFGEGSRLTVL.

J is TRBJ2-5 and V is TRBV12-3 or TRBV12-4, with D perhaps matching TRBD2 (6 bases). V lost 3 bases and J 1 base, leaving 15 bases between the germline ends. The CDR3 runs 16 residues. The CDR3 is CASSFGGMAGQETQYF. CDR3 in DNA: TGTGCCAGCAGTTTTGGAGGGATGGCGGGCCAAGAGACCCAGTACTTC.